These 26 T cell receptor beta chains share one sample of origin, sequenced in a study of tumor and adjacent non-tumor tissue in lung cancer (dated by TCRdb to 2016 to 2018). The library was produced with multiplex PCR. Sequencing instrument: Illumina HiSeq 2500. TCRbeta libraries were built by three rounds of nested PCR using primers (Table S4), following protocols modified from ARM-PCR. TCRdb redid the processing of the public reads, applying fastp at Q25 and MiXCR, and retained in-frame beta chains. Rows matching on CDR3 protein sequence are summarized as one entry with the most common DNA and genes. Within this sample are 70,000 to 90,000 distinct CDR3 sequences, with around four fifths of them counted one time only. Jointly, the top ten make up approximately 12% of the sample. RNA was isolated from bulk, unsorted tissue, and RNA quality was assessed with a NanoDrop ND-1000 and an Agilent 2100.

Sequencing was carried out using lung tumor tissue. These receptors all stem from a woman aged 45-60 years with non-small cell lung cancer.

On this clonotype itself: This sequence may be a read error, since a much larger clone differs from it by one base. The final CDR3 position lacks the conserved phenylalanine or tryptophan, pointing to a likely read error. This sequence joins TRBV28 and TRBJ2-1, with unresolved D. CDR1 and CDR2 (germline): MDHEN, SYDVKM. Trimming shortened V by 5 bases and J by 4 bases, and 18 bases separated the two germline ends. The CDR3 loop spans 16 amino acids. CDR3 region: CASSPRAWHKYNEQFL. The CDR3 nucleotides are TGTGCCAGCAGTCCGAGAGCGTGGCACAAATACAATGAGCAGTTCCTC.

On this clonotype: One end of the junction varies from germline; a read error may be responsible. J is TRBJ2-3 and V is TRBV11-3; TRBD2 might be the D (5 bases). The CDR3 is made up of 16 amino acids. Germline CDR1 reads SGHNT; CDR2 reads YENEEA. CDR3 sequence (DNA): TGTGCCAGCAGCTTAGGACGGTGGGAGAGTGTAGATACGCACTATTTT. Translating it yields CASSLGRWESVDTHYF.

About this clonotype itself: At one of its ends the junction is not consistent with the germline gene, which may arise from a read error. V gene TRBV28 combines with J gene TRBJ2-7, with 8 nucleotides matching TRBD2. The germline V gene encodes CDR1 MDHEN and CDR2 SYDVKM. The CDR3 extends over 14 amino acids. The CDR3: CASSFGRGDREQNF. CDR3 DNA: TGTGCCAGCAGCTTCGGGAGGGGAGATCGAGAGCAGAACTTC.

This sequence joins TRBV19 and TRBJ2-7; the D is unclear. CDR3 length: 13 residues. Germline values: CDR1 LNHDA, CDR2 SQIVND (reference sequence). V was clipped by 7 bases and J by 1 base, with 11 bases between them. CDR3 nucleotides: TGTGCCAGTAAAATCTCCTCTTCCTACGAGCAGTACTTC. It encodes CASKISSSYEQYF.

Comments on this clonotype: The conserved final phenylalanine or tryptophan is absent from the CDR3, which likely points to a read error. It is unclear where the CDR3 begins or ends on the DNA, so no DNA is shown, and the CDR3 is as TCRdb lists it. The chain recombines TRBV11-1 with TRBJ2-1; TRBD2, the table's D call, was not compared with the DNA. Per the germline V gene, CDR1 is SGHAT and CDR2 is FQDESV (reference sequence). Ends included, the CDR3 has 14 residues. The CDR3 loop is CASSSGLVGGLQCL.

For this clonotype: This clone may be a read error of a much larger clone one base away. The chain uses TRBV5-1 and TRBJ2-5, with 8 bases fitting TRBD2. V dropped 4 bases and J dropped 4; count of bases not matched to a gene: 9. The V gene's germline CDR1 is SGHRS and CDR2 YFSETQ. This CDR3 is 15 amino acids long. CDR3 DNA sequence: TGCGCCAGCAGCGCGGGACTAGTGGGAAGAGAGACCCAGTACTTC. Residues: CASSAGLVGRETQYF. Drawing the rest from reference TRBV5-1 and TRBJ2-5, the complete variable domain is KAGVTQTPRYLIKTRGQQVTLSCSPISGHRSVSWYQQTPGQGLQFLFEYFSETQRNKGNFPGRFSGRQFSNSRSEMNVSTLELGDSALYLCASSAGLVGRETQYFGPGTRLLVL.

In the case of this clonotype: Germline is not matched at one junction end, which may reflect a read error. This chain joins TRBV11-1 and TRBJ1-1; a possible D gene is TRBD1 (6 bases). The CDR3 is 14 amino acids. Germline CDR1 is SGHAT and CDR2 is FQDESV (reference sequence). CDR3 region: CTSSHGQRSTEAFF. In DNA, the CDR3 is TGTACCAGCAGCCACGGACAGAGGAGCACTGAAGCTTTCTTT.

In regard to this clonotype: Its ends do not fully match the called genes, so a read error is possible. V gene TRBV12-3 or TRBV12-4 combines with J gene TRBJ2-1, with 8 bases lining up with TRBD1. The CDR3 has 13 amino acids. In nucleotides, the CDR3 is TGTGCCAGCACTTTAGCAGGGGGCAATAAGCAGTTCTTT. It encodes CASTLAGGNKQFF.

As for this clonotype: One end of the junction is discordant with germline, which a read error may explain. This sequence joins TRBV12-3 or TRBV12-4 and TRBJ2-7; 8 bases are shared with TRBD2. This CDR3 spans 14 amino acids. CDR3 sequence: CGSTPGLGNYELYF. DNA for the CDR3: TGTGGCAGCACCCCGGGACTAGGGAACTACGAGCTGTACTTC.

With regard to this clonotype: Germline is not matched at one junction end, which may reflect a read error. The chain employs TRBV6-1 and TRBJ1-4; D is uncertain. There are 11 residues in the CDR3. CDR1 and CDR2 (germline): MNHNS, SASEGT. In DNA form, the CDR3 reads TGTGTCACCGGGCCATGTGAAGAACTGTTTTTT. Protein sequence: CVTGPCEELFF.

The V gene is TRBV6-5, the J gene TRBJ1-1, with D possibly matching TRBD1 (5 bases). Trimming pared 10 bases from V and 3 bases from J, leaving 12 bases between. Germline V CDR1 and CDR2: MNHEY, SVGAGI. The CDR3 has 12 residues. This CDR3 reads CAIRDWYTEAFF. The CDR3 DNA is TGTGCCATCAGGGACTGGTACACTGAAGCTTTCTTT.

Turning to this clonotype: Being one base from a much bigger clone, this may be a read error. Lacking the conserved final phenylalanine or tryptophan, this CDR3 likely reflects a read error. The chain has TRBV5-1 and TRBJ1-3; D is uncertain. V lost 4 bases and J 3 bases, leaving 8 bases between the germline ends. CDR1 and CDR2 (germline): SGHRS, YFSETQ. The CDR3 length is 13 residues. DNA of the CDR3: TGCGCCAGCAGCGCGGGGTATGGAAACACCATATATTTG. Translating gives CASSAGYGNTIYL.

With regard to this clonotype: This may be a read error: a much more frequent sequence differs by one nucleotide. The rearrangement joins TRBV7-9 to TRBJ1-2, with a tentative D call TRBD1 (6 bases). This CDR3 is built from 13 residues. Germline V gene data show CDR1 as SEHNR and CDR2 as FQNEAQ (reference sequence). CDR3 sequence reads: CASSLDPGVGYSF. The CDR3, as DNA: TGTGCCAGCAGCTTAGATCCAGGGGTCGGCTACTCCTTC.

This clonotype was seen only once. A much larger clone sits a single nucleotide away, making a read error possible. The gene calls are TRBV5-1 and TRBJ2-1; D may be TRBD1 (6 bases). Germline values: CDR1 SGHRS, CDR2 YFSETQ. CDR3 size: 15 residues. V lost 1 base to trimming and J lost 5 bases, with 13 bases between them. The DNA of the CDR3 is TGCGCCAGCAGCTTGAGTGTAGGGGGAGACAATGAGCAGTTCTTC. This gives the protein CASSLSVGGDNEQFF.

As to this clonotype: Here the CDR3 omits its conserved ending phenylalanine or tryptophan, so a read error is the likely source. The V gene is TRBV11-2, the J gene TRBJ1-3, with D perhaps TRBD1 (5 bases). CDR3 size: 18 residues. Germline CDR1 SGHAT, CDR2 FQNNGV. As DNA, the CDR3 is TGTGCCAACAGCTTATACTCCGGGACTGCCGACTCTGGAAACACCATATATTCT. Its translation is CANSLYSGTADSGNTIYS.

A note on this clonotype: Compared with germline, one end of the junction differs, possibly owing to a read error. The rearrangement links TRBV12-3 or TRBV12-4 to TRBJ2-7; perhaps TRBD2 as D (6 bases). This CDR3 contains 12 residues. CDR3 DNA sequence: TGTGCCAACAGTCGGGGGTCCTACGAGCAGTGCTTC. This gives the protein CANSRGSYEQCF.

As regards this clonotype: At one end the junction does not follow the germline gene, possibly because of a read error. The V gene is TRBV5-1, the J gene TRBJ2-2, with D possibly TRBD2 on 5 matching bases. The CDR3 loop spans 15 amino acids. Per the germline V gene, CDR1 is SGHRS and CDR2 is YFSETQ. CDR3 coding DNA: TGCGCCAGCGGCTTGGACTCAGGTTACACCGGGGAGCTGTTTTTT. Protein: CASGLDSGYTGELFF.

In the case of this clonotype: Mismatch with germline at one junction end may stem from a read error. This chain uses TRBV11-2 with TRBJ2-3; the match to TRBD1 covers 8 bases. CDR1 and CDR2 (germline): SGHAT, FQNNGV. There are 13 residues in the CDR3. The CDR3 sequence: CARSLDRGDAHYF. DNA for the CDR3: TGTGCCAGGAGCTTAGACAGGGGAGATGCGCATTATTTT.

The sample holds a few counts of this clonotype. Likely a read error: the CDR3 ends without its conserved phenylalanine or tryptophan. The rearrangement uses TRBV10-3 and TRBJ2-7, with D tentatively TRBD1 (5 bases). This CDR3 contains 13 residues. CDR1 and CDR2 (germline): ENHRY, SYGVKD. V lost 8 bases and J 2 bases, leaving 13 bases between the germline ends. CDR3: CAIEGVNTYEQYY. In DNA, the CDR3 is TGTGCCATCGAAGGGGTCAATACCTACGAGCAGTACTAC.

This clonotype was counted once. The rearrangement joins TRBV29-1 to TRBJ1-1, with 9 bases identical to TRBD1. From germline, CDR1 is SQVTM and CDR2 ANQGSEA. The CDR3 contains 13 residues. With V trimmed by 8 bases and J by 6 bases, 10 bases remained unmatched. CDR3 DNA sequence: TGCAGCACCCAGGGACAGGGAAACGCTGAAGCTTTCTTT. Its translation is CSTQGQGNAEAFF. The full variable domain, its missing parts supplied by reference TRBV29-1 and TRBJ1-1, is SAVISQKPSRDICQRGTSLTIQCQVDSQVTMMFWYRQQPGQSLTLIATANQGSEATYESGFVIDKFPISRPNLTFSTLTVSNMSPEDSSIYLCSTQGQGNAEAFFGQGTRLTVV.

In the case of this clonotype: A read error may produce the germline difference seen at one junction end. Written as DNA, the CDR3 is TGTACCAGCAGTTTAAGCAGCGGGGGGCAGTACTTC. Its protein product is CTSSLSSGGQYF. This chain uses TRBV11-2 with TRBJ2-7; 8 bases fit TRBD2. The CDR3 is made up of 12 amino acids. Germline loops: CDR1 SGHAT, CDR2 FQNNGV. The whole variable domain, filled in from reference TRBV11-2 and TRBJ2-7, reads EAGVAQSPRYKIIEKRQSVAFWCNPISGHATLYWYQQILGQGPKLLIQFQNNGVVDDSQLPKDRFSAERLKGVDSTLKIQPAKLEDSAVYLCTSSLSSGGQYFGPGTRLTVT.

This clonotype was found many times. The chain recombines TRBV28 with TRBJ2-7; 8 bases fit TRBD2. Looked up from germline, CDR1 is MDHEN and CDR2 is SYDVKM. The CDR3 contains 17 residues. Trimming removed 4 bases from V and 4 bases from J; junction bases left unmatched: 15. Here the CDR3 DNA reads TGTGCCAGCAGTTCCCTTCTCTGGAGCGGGGGTTTTTACGAGCAGTACTTC. Translating it yields CASSSLLWSGGFYEQYF. Full variable domain (outside the CDR3, taken from reference TRBV28 and TRBJ2-7): DVKVTQSSRYLVKRTGEKVFLECVQDMDHENMFWYRQDPGLGLRLIYFSYDVKMKEKGDIPEGYSVSREKKERFSLILESASTNQTSMYLCASSSLLWSGGFYEQYFGPGTRLTVT.

As to this clonotype: Germline is not matched at one junction end, which may reflect a read error. The chain links TRBV29-1 to TRBJ2-2; D may be TRBD2 (5 bases). Per germline, CDR1 SQVTM and CDR2 ANQGSEA. The CDR3 has 14 residues. As DNA, the CDR3 is TGCAACGTTGAATTATTCGGGAACACCGGGGAGCTACTTTTT. Its translation: CNVELFGNTGELLF.

A remark on this clonotype: A much larger clone differs from this one at a single base, so this may be a read error. This is likely a read error, given that the CDR3 carries no conserved phenylalanine or tryptophan at its end. This chain joins TRBV20-1 and TRBJ1-6; TRBD1 matches 12 bases. Germline V gene lookup returns CDR1 DFQATT and CDR2 SNEGSKA (reference sequence). V dropped 3 bases and J dropped 7; count of bases not matched to a gene: 4. The CDR3 covers 15 residues. CDR3 protein: CSASTGTGGNSPLHL. The DNA of the CDR3 is TGCAGTGCTAGTACCGGGACAGGGGGCAATTCACCCCTCCACTTA.

Remarks on this clonotype: The germline gene is not matched at one end of the junction; a read error may be the cause. The chain has TRBV29-1 and TRBJ2-2; D might be TRBD1 or TRBD2, each matching 6 bases. Germline lookup yields CDR1 SQVTM and CDR2 ANQGSEA. This CDR3 comprises 13 residues. The CDR3 reads CSGDEGDTGVLFF. As DNA, the CDR3 is TGTAGCGGCGATGAGGGGGACACCGGGGTGCTGTTTTTT.

A word on this clonotype: A read error may produce the germline difference seen at one junction end. V is TRBV12-5 and J is TRBJ2-2; 12 bases line up with TRBD2. Germline V gene sequence: CDR1 LGHNT, CDR2 FRNRAP. This CDR3 region has 20 residues. CDR3 region: CASGFLGLAGNFANTGELFF. As DNA, the CDR3 is TGTGCTAGTGGTTTCCTGGGACTAGCGGGTAACTTCGCGAACACCGGGGAGTTGTTTTTT.